Described below is a single T cell receptor (beta chain) sequence and its context. Its antigen is currently unknown. This entry belongs to a study of CD8+ T cells in alopecia areata. General observations from the study: Among the top 100, expanded CD8+ clones, as well as scalp clonality, were significantly decreased by tofacitinib.

Stated treatment: oral pan-JAK inhibitor, 5-10 mg twice daily. Sequencing used cDNA as its template, made by extracting RNA and reverse transcribing it. The table came from immunoSEQ multiplex PCR; TCRdb's copy has only in-frame clones and leaves some out. The table records fewer than 250,000 clones, less than 45% of them present only once. CDR1 MNHEY and CDR2 SMNVEV come from the germline V gene (reference sequence). V was shortened by 6 bases and J by 8 bases, with 7 bases between the two germline ends. This CDR3 region has 11 residues. The material sequenced was CD4+ T cells sorted from blood, taken at approximately week 30, from a patient treated with tofacitinib. The chain carries TRBV27 and TRBJ2-2, with D perhaps matching TRBD1 or TRBD2 (5 bases each). The sequence was collected from a human donor with alopecia areata. The CDR3 DNA sequence: TGTGCCAGCAGGGGGGAGGGGGAGCTGTTTTTT. It codes for CASRGEGELFF.